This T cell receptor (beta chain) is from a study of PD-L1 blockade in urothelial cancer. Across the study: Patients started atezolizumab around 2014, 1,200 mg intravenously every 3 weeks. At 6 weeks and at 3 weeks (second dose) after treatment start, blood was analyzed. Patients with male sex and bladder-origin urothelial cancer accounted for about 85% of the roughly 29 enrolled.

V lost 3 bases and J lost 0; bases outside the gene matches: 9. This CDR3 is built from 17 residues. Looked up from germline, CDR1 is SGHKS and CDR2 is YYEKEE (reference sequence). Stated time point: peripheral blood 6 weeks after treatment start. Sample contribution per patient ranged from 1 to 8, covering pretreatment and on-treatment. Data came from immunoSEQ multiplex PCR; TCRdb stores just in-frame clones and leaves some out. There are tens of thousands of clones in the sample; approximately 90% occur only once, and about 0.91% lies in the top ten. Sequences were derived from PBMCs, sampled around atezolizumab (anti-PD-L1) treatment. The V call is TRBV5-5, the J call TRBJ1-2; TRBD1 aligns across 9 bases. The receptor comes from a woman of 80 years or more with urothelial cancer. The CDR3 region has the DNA TGTGCCAGCAGCTCAACGACCGGGACAGGGACTAACTATGGCTACACCTTC. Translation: CASSSTTGTGTNYGYTF. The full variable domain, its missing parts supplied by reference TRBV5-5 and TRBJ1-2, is DAGVTQSPTHLIKTRGQQVTLRCSPISGHKSVSWYQQVLGQGPQFIFQYYEKEERGRGNFPDRFSARQFPNYSSELNVNALLLGDSALYLCASSSTTGTGTNYGYTFGSGTRLTVV.